Here is one TCR beta chain with its context. This CDR3 contains 14 residues. Between the trimmed V and J ends, which lost 3 bases and 7 bases, there was a span of 13 bases. The germline CDR1 and CDR2 sequences are LNHDA and SQIVND (reference sequence). The sample comes from a study of blood T cell repertoires in COVID-19. Overall study context: Some COVID-19 samples were acute and others convalescent; all came from the United States, Italy and Spain.

Produced via immunoSEQ multiplex PCR; TCRdb's table is partial and in-frame only. The sample includes 320,000 or so clones, 85% of them seen just once. Participants in the exposed group had met a COVID-19 case in the 2 weeks before joining the study. The sample taken for sequencing was PBMCs or T cells enriched from blood (not recorded which). The chain has TRBV19 and TRBJ2-1, with D perhaps matching TRBD2 (7 bases). This receptor was obtained from a woman aged 25-40 years who had been exposed to COVID-19. The CDR3 region is CASSILGGQNEQFF. CDR3 in DNA: TGTGCCAGTAGTATCCTCGGGGGGCAAAATGAGCAGTTCTTC. The variable domain in full, with the rest retrieved from reference TRBV19 and TRBJ2-1, is DGGITQSPKYLFRKEGQNVTLSCEQNLNHDAMYWYRQDPGQGLRLIYYSQIVNDFQKGDIAEGYSVSREKKESFPLTVTSAQKNPTAFYLCASSILGGQNEQFFGPGTRLTVL.